These 31 T cell receptor beta chains originate from one sample sequenced in a study of T cells in tuberculosis. The method was immunoSEQ multiplex PCR; TCRdb's version includes in-frame clones alone and lacks a portion of them. This sample has some 30,000 clones; 94% occur once, and the top ten carry 8%. The sample comprised PBMCs. The receptors here all came from a donor aged 10 to 29 with latent tuberculosis or without tuberculosis infection.

The V and J genes are TRBV5-1 and TRBJ2-1; 7 nucleotides match TRBD2. V was pared by 4 bases and J by 0 bases, with 7 bases of the junction left unmatched. The CDR3 has 16 residues. From germline, CDR1 is SGHRS and CDR2 YFSETQ. The DNA of the CDR3 is TGCGCCAGCAGCATCCGGGGGGAGAGCTCCTACAATGAGCAGTTCTTC. This sequence encodes CASSIRGESSYNEQFF.

The chain employs TRBV5-4 and TRBJ2-5, with D maybe TRBD1 (6 bases). This CDR3 has 18 amino acids. The V gene lost 0 bases and the J gene lost 2 bases, with 20 bases spanning the gap. The germline CDR1 and CDR2 sequences are SGHNT and YYREEE (reference sequence). The CDR3 coding sequence is TGTGCCAGCAGCTTGGATAGGACAGCTCCTATACTACAAGAGACCCAGTACTTC. Encoded protein: CASSLDRTAPILQETQYF.

The sample holds one count of this clone. Other DNA sequences in the sample encode the same CDR3. The chain joins TRBV27 to TRBJ2-6, with D maybe TRBD1 (7 bases). V was cut by 5 bases and J by 1 base, with 9 bases left in between. CDR3 length equals 15 residues. Per germline, CDR1 MNHEY and CDR2 SMNVEV (reference sequence). CDR3 in amino acids: CASSPGGSGANVLTF. CDR3 DNA sequence: TGTGCCAGCAGTCCAGGGGGGTCTGGGGCCAACGTCCTGACTTTC.

V and J are TRBV5-1 and TRBJ1-2; weak D call: TRBD1 (5 bases). Trimming pared 1 base from V and 4 bases from J, leaving 14 bases between. Germline V gene sequence: CDR1 SGHRS, CDR2 YFSETQ. The CDR3 loop spans 15 amino acids. In DNA, the CDR3 is TGCGCCAGCAGCTTGAGGGGCGAATGGACCTATGGCTACACCTTC. Its protein is CASSLRGEWTYGYTF.

The table lists this clone with a few counts. The chain links TRBV4-2 to TRBJ2-4; a weak D match, TRBD2 (5 bases). Germline V gene lookup returns CDR1 LGHNA and CDR2 YNFKEQ. Trimming pared 0 bases from V and 2 bases from J, leaving 11 bases between. The CDR3 has 16 residues. The CDR3 nucleotides read TGTGCCAGCAGCCAAGATGGGCCGGGAACCAAAAACATTCAGTACTTC. Translated, it gives CASSQDGPGTKNIQYF.

The V gene is TRBV7-9, the J gene TRBJ1-3, with 7 bases that match TRBD1. The CDR3 is made up of 16 amino acids. The V segment lost 6 bases and the J segment 0 bases; nucleotides outside the gene matches: 8. Germline V lookup: CDR1 SEHNR, CDR2 FQNEAQ (reference sequence). CDR3: CASRHTGDSSGNTIYF. As DNA, the CDR3 is TGTGCCAGCAGACATACAGGGGATAGCTCTGGAAACACCATATATTTT.

V and J are TRBV27 and TRBJ1-1; D remains ambiguous. CDR3 length: 14 residues. Germline V gene sequence: CDR1 MNHEY, CDR2 SMNVEV (reference sequence). Deletions cut 6 bases from V and 0 bases from J, with 11 bases between. The CDR3 reads CASRKGGVNTEAFF. As DNA, the CDR3 is TGTGCCAGCAGGAAGGGCGGGGTGAACACTGAAGCTTTCTTT.

The chain joins TRBV5-1 to TRBJ2-3; TRBD2 matches 14 bases. The length of the CDR3 is 18 residues. CDR1 SGHRS and CDR2 YFSETQ come from the germline V gene. The J segment lost 3 bases and the V segment lost 0 bases, leaving 6 bases of the junction unmatched. In nucleotides, the CDR3 is TGCGCCAGCAGCTTGGGACTAGCGGGAGGGCCAGGGACAGATACGCAGTATTTT. This codes for CASSLGLAGGPGTDTQYF.

A note on this clone: Relative to the germline gene, one junction end is altered; a read error may explain this. This chain links TRBV7-8 with TRBJ2-2; 9 bases agree with TRBD2. In germline, CDR1 is SGHVS, CDR2 FQNEAQ. This CDR3 has 22 residues. The CDR3: CASTLNTHLGVQGLAITGELFF. CDR3 nucleotide sequence: TGTGCCAGCACCTTAAATACTCACTTAGGGGTTCAGGGACTAGCCATCACCGGGGAGCTGTTTTTT.

The chain links TRBV12-2 to TRBJ2-1; the table gives TRBD2 as D, unverified against the DNA. TRBV12-2 represents a pseudogene. CDR3 length: 17 amino acids. CDR3 residues: CASRPWTSGREGNEQFF. The CDR3 DNA reads as TGTGCAAGTCGCCCCTGGACTAGCGGGAGGGAAGGCAATGAGCAGTTCTTC.

V usage is TRBV25-1 and J usage is TRBJ2-2, with 7 nucleotides matching TRBD2. Looked up from germline, CDR1 is MGHDK and CDR2 is SYGVNS. J lost 7 bases, V lost 1 base, and 9 bases had no gene match. The CDR3 has 16 residues. CDR3 sequence (DNA): TGTGCCAGCAGTGAATTGGACAAAGCGGGAATCGGGGAGCTGTTTTTT. This encodes CASSELDKAGIGELFF.

V usage is TRBV2 and J usage is TRBJ1-5; a possible D gene is TRBD1 (5 bases). The CDR3 consists of 15 residues. The V end was cut by 10 bases, the J end by 0 bases, with 16 bases between. Germline V gives CDR1 SNHLY, CDR2 FYNNEI. The DNA of the CDR3 is TGTGCCACCACTCAGGGTAGGACTAGCAATCAGCCCCAGCATTTT. Protein sequence: CATTQGRTSNQPQHF.

The chain couples TRBV28 to TRBJ1-3; no reliable D call. This CDR3 region has 16 residues. Germline V gene lookup returns CDR1 MDHEN and CDR2 SYDVKM. With 2 bases removed from V and 3 bases from J, the gap between germline ends came to 14 bases. The CDR3, as DNA: TGTGCCAGCAGTTTAATGCGGTTTAGAGGTGGAAACACCATATATTTT. Translated, it gives CASSLMRFRGGNTIYF.

This chain uses TRBV10-1 with TRBJ2-5; D may be TRBD1 (5 bases). The germline V gene encodes CDR1 WNHNN and CDR2 SYGVQD (reference sequence). V lost 0 bases and J lost 6, with 14 bases in between. The CDR3 runs to 15 residues. The CDR3 region has the DNA TGCGCCAGCAGTGAGTCCTTCCAGGGTGGAAAGACCCAGTACTTC. The encoded protein is CASSESFQGGKTQYF.

The rearrangement joins TRBV7-6 to TRBJ2-5; a possible D gene is TRBD2 (5 bases). The CDR3 sequence is 14 residues long. The V gene's germline CDR1 is SGHVS and CDR2 FNYEAQ. Trimming left V 1 base short and J 8 bases short, with 14 bases between. The CDR3 is CASSLEDVDSTQYF. The CDR3 DNA reads as TGTGCCAGCAGCTTAGAGGACGTGGACTCAACCCAGTACTTC.

This clone is medium-sized within its sample. CDR3 protein: CASSLIPGSYGYTF. Here the CDR3 DNA reads TGTGCCAGCAGCTTGATCCCAGGAAGCTATGGCTACACCTTC. The chain recombines TRBV5-5 with TRBJ1-2, with D uncertain. CDR3 length equals 14 residues. The germline gives CDR1 SGHKS, CDR2 YYEKEE (reference sequence). The ends were cut back, 1 base at V and 4 bases at J, with 11 bases in the middle.

This sequence joins TRBV27 and TRBJ1-5, with 8 nucleotides matching TRBD1. Germline CDR1 reads MNHEY; CDR2 reads SMNVEV (reference sequence). Trimming removed 7 bases from V and 2 bases from J; junction bases left unmatched: 4. This CDR3 has 14 amino acids. CDR3 loop: CASTSGQGNQPQHF. As DNA, the CDR3 is TGTGCCAGCACCTCGGGACAGGGCAATCAGCCCCAGCATTTT.

This chain joins TRBV25-1 and TRBJ2-7; 7 positions match TRBD2. The CDR3 consists of 15 residues. Trimming took 4 bases from V and 0 from J; bases not matched to a gene: 6. The germline gives CDR1 MGHDK, CDR2 SYGVNS. The chain's CDR3 is CASSAAAGVSYEQYF. The CDR3 nucleotides read TGTGCCAGCAGTGCCGCCGCGGGAGTCTCCTACGAGCAGTACTTC.

The CDR3: CASSRTGTNTGELFF. The DNA for the CDR3 is TGTGCCAGCAGCCGAACAGGGACGAACACCGGGGAGCTGTTTTTT. V usage is TRBV7-3 and J usage is TRBJ2-2; TRBD1 might be the D (6 bases). The CDR3 is 15 residues long. V gave up 5 bases and J gave up 0 bases, with 10 bases separating them. The germline V gene encodes CDR1 SGHTA and CDR2 FQGTGA.

The V call is TRBV18, the J call TRBJ2-7; TRBD1 might be the D (6 bases). This CDR3 comprises 13 residues. Germline V gives CDR1 KGHSH, CDR2 LQKENI. V was clipped by 3 bases and J by 2 bases, with 8 bases between them. Here the CDR3 DNA reads TGTGCCAGCTCACCGGCAGGGGCCTACGAGCAGTACTTC. It codes for CASSPAGAYEQYF.

This chain links TRBV27 with TRBJ1-1; no firm D call. Trimming took 7 bases from V and 1 from J, leaving 7 bases between them. CDR3 length: 12 amino acids. Germline V gives CDR1 MNHEY, CDR2 SMNVEV (reference sequence). CDR3 coding DNA: TGTGCCAGCAAAGTCGGGAACACTGAAGCTTTCTTT. Translating it yields CASKVGNTEAFF.

The chain recombines TRBV10-3 with TRBJ1-2; weak D call: TRBD1 (5 bases). This CDR3 has 13 amino acids. CDR1 ENHRY and CDR2 SYGVKD come from the germline V gene. V lost 6 bases and J lost 8, with 16 bases in between. The CDR3 DNA sequence: TGTGCCATCAGGGAGGGGTTGGGCTACGGCTACACCTTC. It codes for CAIREGLGYGYTF.

This clone was counted a single time. The V call is TRBV28, the J call TRBJ2-5; D perhaps matches TRBD2 (6 bases). V was trimmed by 6 bases and J by 1 base, leaving 18 bases between them. The CDR3 has 16 residues. Germline V gene data show CDR1 as MDHEN and CDR2 as SYDVKM. CDR3 sequence reads: CASSPPRGNPQETQYF. In nucleotides, the CDR3 is TGTGCCAGCAGCCCACCGCGCGGGAACCCCCAAGAGACCCAGTACTTC. The entire variable domain, with the rest obtained from reference TRBV28 and TRBJ2-5, is as follows: DVKVTQSSRYLVKRTGEKVFLECVQDMDHENMFWYRQDPGLGLRLIYFSYDVKMKEKGDIPEGYSVSREKKERFSLILESASTNQTSMYLCASSPPRGNPQETQYFGPGTRLLVL.

J is TRBJ1-5 and V is TRBV7-9; D ambiguous. The CDR3 runs 13 residues. The V end was cut by 1 base, the J end by 7 bases, with 8 bases between. CDR1 is SEHNR, CDR2 FQNEAQ, per germline (reference sequence). CDR3 nucleotide sequence: TGTGCCAGCAGCTTAGGCGACAACCAGCCCCAGCATTTT. Translated, it gives CASSLGDNQPQHF.

The rearrangement joins TRBV5-1 to TRBJ1-1; 8 bases match TRBD1. The ends lost 2 bases at V and 4 bases at J; junction bases unmatched: 4. This CDR3 region has 14 residues. CDR1 and CDR2 from the germline V gene are SGHRS and YFSETQ. The CDR3 DNA reads TGCGCCAGCAGCTTCAAAACAGGGGGCACTGAAGCTTTCTTT. Amino acids: CASSFKTGGTEAFF.

The chain is built from TRBV13 and TRBJ1-1, with 8 bases identical to TRBD1. V gave up 1 base and J gave up 5 bases; unmatched junction bases: 9. The CDR3 is 16 residues long. Per germline, CDR1 PRHDT and CDR2 FYEKMQ (reference sequence). CDR3 DNA sequence: TGTGCCAGCAGCTTAGAGGGAGGACAGGGAAGAACTGAAGCTTTCTTT. The encoded protein is CASSLEGGQGRTEAFF.

V usage is TRBV7-8 and J usage is TRBJ2-2; a weak D match, TRBD1 (5 bases). V was shortened by 2 bases and J by 0 bases, with 7 bases between the two germline ends. The CDR3 has 15 residues. Germline-derived CDR1 and CDR2 are SGHVS and FQNEAQ. The CDR3 loop reads CASSLWTTNTGELFF. Written as DNA, the CDR3 is TGTGCCAGCAGCTTATGGACAACGAACACCGGGGAGCTGTTTTTT.

CDR3 amino acids: CASSSEPGTSGSQETQYF. Written as DNA, the CDR3 is TGTGCCAGCAGCTCGGAGCCCGGGACTAGCGGCTCCCAAGAGACCCAGTACTTC. The chain links TRBV11-2 to TRBJ2-5; 11 nucleotides match TRBD2. Unmatched junction bases numbered 11, after V lost 4 bases and J lost 1 base. Per germline, CDR1 SGHAT and CDR2 FQNNGV. The CDR3 spans 18 residues. Looking up the rest from reference TRBV11-2 and TRBJ2-5 gives the full variable domain: EAGVAQSPRYKIIEKRQSVAFWCNPISGHATLYWYQQILGQGPKLLIQFQNNGVVDDSQLPKDRFSAERLKGVDSTLKIQPAKLEDSAVYLCASSSEPGTSGSQETQYFGPGTRLLVL.

The chain recombines TRBV5-6 with TRBJ2-1; D is undetermined. The CDR3 spans 13 residues. V lost 4 bases, J lost 2 bases, and 7 bases lay in between. Germline V gives CDR1 SGHDT, CDR2 YYEEEE. CDR3 amino acids: CASSPPAYNEQFF. The CDR3 coding sequence is TGTGCCAGCAGCCCCCCGGCCTACAATGAGCAGTTCTTC. The variable domain in full, completed from reference TRBV5-6 and TRBJ2-1, reads DAGVTQSPTHLIKTRGQQVTLRCSPKSGHDTVSWYQQALGQGPQFIFQYYEEEERQRGNFPDRFSGHQFPNYSSELNVNALLLGDSALYLCASSPPAYNEQFFGPGTRLTVL.

The chain employs TRBV4-1 and TRBJ2-2; D ambiguous. The germline CDR1 and CDR2 sequences are MGHRA and YSYEKL. This CDR3 contains 12 residues. Trimming removed 3 bases from V and 4 bases from J, with 3 bases in between. The CDR3: CASSHLTGELFF. DNA of the CDR3: TGCGCCAGCAGCCACCTCACCGGGGAGCTGTTTTTT.

The chain combines TRBV4-2 with TRBJ1-1, with 9 bases matching TRBD1. This CDR3 contains 14 residues. Looked up from germline, CDR1 is LGHNA and CDR2 is YNFKEQ. V lost 2 bases and J lost 6; bases outside the gene matches: 4. The CDR3 protein is CASSQRTGGSEAFF. DNA for the CDR3: TGTGCCAGCAGCCAACGAACAGGGGGCTCTGAAGCTTTCTTT.